Listed below are T cell receptor beta chains from one sample, sequenced in a study of blood T cell repertoires in COVID-19. Clones were sequenced by immunoSEQ multiplex PCR, and TCRdb holds only the in-frame ones, with some missing. This table holds 150,000 or so clones, roughly 86% found once. What was sequenced was peripheral blood. All receptors come from a human donor with acute or convalescent COVID-19. The donor label of this sample is uncertain. CDR3s include the opening cysteine and the closing phenylalanine or tryptophan. The D gene is left open where the match is weak. Size is stated for part of the rows, as once, few or many counts, or as a class when the clone is expanded.

>.|TRBV7-6|TRBJ1-2|.
TGTGCCAGCAGCCTTAGCGGGGGGAATGGCTACACCTTC
CASSLSGGNGYTF
>.|TRBV6-6|TRBJ1-1|.
TGTGCCACCCGACAGGTCCTGGGCACTGAAGCTTTCTTT
CATRQVLGTEAFF
>.|TRBV15|TRBJ1-6|once
TGTGCCACCAGCAGAGTGGCGGGACTGGCACCCCTCCACTTT
CATSRVAGLAPLHF
>.|TRBV12-5|TRBJ2-3|few
TGTGCTAGTGGTTTGGAAGGCGGGGTTAGCACAGATACGCAGTATTTT
CASGLEGGVSTDTQYF
>.|TRBV18|TRBJ1-5|.
TGTGCCAGCTCACCACAGGGGTATCAGCCCCAGCATTTT
CASSPQGYQPQHF
>.|TRBV6-1|TRBJ2-7|.
TGTGCCAGCAGTGAAGCGCTTCGGGGAATCTACGAGCAGTACTTC
CASSEALRGIYEQYF
>TRBD1|TRBV4-2|TRBJ2-6|.
TGTGCCAGCAGCCCTGTCACGGGGCGGGACAGGGAGTTTTCTGGGGCCAACGTCCTGACTTTC
CASSPVTGRDREFSGANVLTF
>TRBD2|TRBV5-1|TRBJ2-7|few
TGCGCCAGCAGCTTGGGGCTAGCGGGTAGCTCCTACGAGCAGTACTTC
CASSLGLAGSSYEQYF
>.|TRBV2|TRBJ1-1|once
TGTGCCAGCAGTCTTCTTACTGAAGCTTTCTTT
CASSLLTEAFF
>.|TRBV9|TRBJ1-3|few
TGTGCCAGCAGCGGAGCCAGCCCAGGGCAGGGGCTGGGAAACACCATATATTTT
CASSGASPGQGLGNTIYF
>.|TRBV3-1/TRBV3-2|TRBJ1-1|.
TGTGCCAGCAGCCAAGAAATAGTGGGCCGGGCTTTCTTT
CASSQEIVGRAFF
>.|TRBV10-3|TRBJ1-1|.
TGTGCCATCAGTGAAGTACAGCTGGAAGCTTTCTTT
CAISEVQLEAFF
>TRBD2|TRBV19|TRBJ2-3|.
TGTGCCAGTAGTATGGGGAGGGAAGATACGCAGTATTTT
CASSMGREDTQYF
>TRBD1|TRBV9|TRBJ2-7|once
TGTGCCAGCAGCGTAGCCTTCGACAGGGCCGAGCAGTACTTC
CASSVAFDRAEQYF
>TRBD1|TRBV19|TRBJ2-6|.
TGTGCCAGTAGTAGTACAGGGGCTCTCCACAACGTCCTGACTTTC
CASSSTGALHNVLTF
>TRBD1|TRBV6-5|TRBJ1-4|once
TGTGCCAGCAGTTCCAACAGGGGAGAGCGCGAAAAACTGTTTTTT
CASSSNRGEREKLFF
>.|TRBV19|TRBJ2-4|.
TGTGCCAGTAGTATAGTGGCGCCCGGTATTGCAGGGACTGGGGCCAAAAACATTCAGTACTTC
CASSIVAPGIAGTGAKNIQYF
>.|TRBV19|TRBJ1-5|.
TGTGCCAGTAGTATAGGAGGGTTTCAAAATAGCAATCAGCCCCAGCATTTT
CASSIGGFQNSNQPQHF
>TRBD1|TRBV14|TRBJ2-7|.
TGTGCCAGCAGCCAGCGCCCGGGACAGGGAACCTACGAGCAGTACTTC
CASSQRPGQGTYEQYF
>TRBD2|TRBV11-1|TRBJ2-7|.
TGTGCCAGCAGCTCCTCAGTGCGGGGGGGCCGAAACGAGCAGTACTTC
CASSSSVRGGRNEQYF
>.|TRBV7-2|TRBJ1-3|.
TGTGCCAGCAGCTTAGTTGCAGGGCCGAGCTCTGGAAACACCATATATTTT
CASSLVAGPSSGNTIYF
>.|TRBV28|TRBJ1-2|.
TGTGCCAGCAGACCACAGGGAGACTATGGCTACACCTTC
CASRPQGDYGYTF
>.|TRBV9|TRBJ1-2|few
TGTGCCAGCAGCGGTGGATGGGGAGGGTCCTATGGCTACACCTTC
CASSGGWGGSYGYTF
>.|TRBV29-1|TRBJ2-7|many
TGCAGCGTGGCGGGACAGAGCTACGAGCAGTACTTC
CSVAGQSYEQYF
>TRBD1|TRBV3-1/TRBV3-2|TRBJ1-2|.
TGTGCCAGCAGCCAAGATTCGGGCAGGGGGCATGGCTACACCTTC
CASSQDSGRGHGYTF
>.|TRBV6-5|TRBJ1-2|.
TGTGCCAGCAGTTACTCTGCGGGCAGACTAAACTATGGCTACACCTTC
CASSYSAGRLNYGYTF
>.|TRBV30|TRBJ1-2|.
TGTGCCTGTCTAAACTCCCGGTTGAGAGGCTACACCTTC
CACLNSRLRGYTF
>TRBD2|TRBV7-3|TRBJ2-3|.
TGTGCCAGCAGCCCATTAGCGGGGGGGAGCACAGATACGCAGTATTTT
CASSPLAGGSTDTQYF
>TRBD1|TRBV9|TRBJ1-3|.
TGTGCCAGCAGCTTGACGACAGGGGGGAAAAACACCATATATTTT
CASSLTTGGKNTIYF
>TRBD2|TRBV5-4|TRBJ2-1|once
TGTGCCAGCAGCCTTACCGGGGGGGCCCGTGAGCAGTTCTTC
CASSLTGGAREQFF
>TRBD2|TRBV15|TRBJ2-7|.
TGTGCCACCTCAGAGCGGGGTGGTCTCGGCTACGAGCAGTACTTC
CATSERGGLGYEQYF
>.|TRBV7-2|TRBJ1-2|.
TGTGCCAGCAGCTTAATTCAAGTGGGGGGAAGTGGCTACACCTTC
CASSLIQVGGSGYTF
>.|TRBV4-2|TRBJ1-2|few
TGTGCCAGCAGCCAAGGGCTCAGTGATGGCTACACCTTC
CASSQGLSDGYTF
>.|TRBV10-1|TRBJ2-3|.
TGCGCCAGCAGTGACTACGAGCCAGATACGCAGTATTTT
CASSDYEPDTQYF
>.|TRBV29-1|TRBJ1-2|once
TGCAGCGTTGATCACAGGGACCTCTATGGCTACACCTTC
CSVDHRDLYGYTF
>.|TRBV6-1|TRBJ1-1|.
TGTGCCAGCAGTGAAGAGGGCGGGTCGGGGAAAGCTTTCTTT
CASSEEGGSGKAFF
>TRBD1|TRBV19|TRBJ1-2|once
TGTGCCAGTAGTATATGGCGAAGGGGGCTCGGTGGCTACACCTTC
CASSIWRRGLGGYTF
>TRBD1|TRBV18|TRBJ1-6|.
TGTGCCAGCTCACCTCCAACAGGGGGAAATTCACCCCTCCACTTT
CASSPPTGGNSPLHF
>.|TRBV18|TRBJ1-4|few
TGTGCCAGCTCACCGGGGGAGGACCGAGTCGGTCAAAAACTGTTTTTT
CASSPGEDRVGQKLFF
>.|TRBV2|TRBJ2-6|.
TGTGCCAGTAAGACAGTCCTATCTGGGGCCAACGTCCTGACTTTC
CASKTVLSGANVLTF
>TRBD2|TRBV18|TRBJ2-1|.
TGTGCCAGTTGGACTAGCGGGGGTAATGAGCAGTTCTTC
CASWTSGGNEQFF
>.|TRBV23-1|TRBJ1-2|.
TGCGCCAGCAGTCAGGGAGGAGGGAGGATCAACTATGGCTACACCTTC
CASSQGGGRINYGYTF
>.|TRBV11-2|TRBJ1-2|.
TGTGCCAGCAGCTTCCGGGACATTTCAGACGGCTACACCTTC
CASSFRDISDGYTF
>TRBD1|TRBV11-2|TRBJ2-2|.
TGTGCCAGCAGCTTGAACCGGGACAGGGCTTTCACCGGGGAGCTGTTTTTT
CASSLNRDRAFTGELFF
>.|TRBV10-1|TRBJ2-6|.
TGCGCCAGCGGTACAGGGAGCTCCGGGGCCAACGTCCTGACTTTC
CASGTGSSGANVLTF
>.|TRBV10-3|TRBJ2-2|.
TGTGCCATCAGTGAGCCGCAGGGATCCGGGGAGCTGTTTTTT
CAISEPQGSGELFF
>TRBD1|TRBV19|TRBJ1-4|.
TGTGCCAGTAGTCTCACCCGGGACAGAAGTACCTATGAAAAACTGTTTTTT
CASSLTRDRSTYEKLFF
>.|TRBV5-4|TRBJ1-5|.
TGTGCCAGCAGCGTACGGGGGGTCTCCAATCAGCCCCAGCATTTT
CASSVRGVSNQPQHF
>.|TRBV5-1|TRBJ1-1|.
TGCGCCAGCAGCTTGGGTGGGGCGGCGAACACTGAAGCTTTCTTT
CASSLGGAANTEAFF
>.|TRBV5-6|TRBJ1-1|.
TGTGCCAGCAGCTTGGAGAGGGGAGGCACTGAAGCTTTCTTT
CASSLERGGTEAFF